These 31 T cell receptor beta chains came from one sample sequenced in a study of T-cell memory formation after mild COVID-19. TCRdb reanalysed the 5' RACE reads using MiXCR and keeps one entry per CDR3 protein. The sample carries roughly 380,000 distinct CDR3 sequences, 25% to 30% recorded once. The sample consisted of PBMCs or a T cell subset sorted from them (not recorded which). These TCRs come from an adult woman who had mild COVID-19 (a few samples of this study predate the infection). Cell type and time point are not known.

The chain employs TRBV4-1 and TRBJ2-7; D is ambiguous. This CDR3 has 15 amino acids. Per germline, CDR1 MGHRA and CDR2 YSYEKL. The V end lost 1 base, the J end lost 3 bases, and 13 bases lay between the germline ends. CDR3 nucleotide sequence: TGCGCCAGCAGCCAAGTCGGCAGAACGTTCTACGAGCAGTACTTC. It is translated as CASSQVGRTFYEQYF.

V usage is TRBV11-2 and J usage is TRBJ1-6; D is uncertain. This CDR3 has 13 amino acids. Germline V gene data show CDR1 as SGHAT and CDR2 as FQNNGV. The V end lost 4 bases, the J end lost 5 bases, and 6 bases lay between the germline ends. CDR3 loop: CASSSGNNSPLHF. Here the CDR3 DNA reads TGTGCCAGCAGCTCCGGTAATAATTCACCCCTCCACTTT.

This chain connects TRBV7-2 to TRBJ1-1; D unresolved. Trimming shortened V by 0 bases and J by 3 bases, and 5 bases separated the two germline ends. CDR3 size: 13 residues. From germline, CDR1 is SGHTA and CDR2 FQGNSA. The CDR3 here is CASSLADYTEAFF. CDR3 sequence (DNA): TGTGCCAGCAGCTTAGCCGATTACACTGAAGCTTTCTTT.

V usage is TRBV23-1 and J usage is TRBJ2-7; no reliable D call. TRBV23-1 is classed as an ORF, of uncertain function. This CDR3 has 12 residues. V gave up 3 bases and J gave up 9 bases, with 12 bases separating them. The CDR3 is CASSQGWVGQYF. As DNA, the CDR3 is TGCGCCAGCAGTCAGGGTTGGGTGGGGCAGTACTTC.

The gene calls are TRBV12-3 or TRBV12-4 and TRBJ1-5; no clear D gene. The CDR3 contains 15 residues. Deletions cut 4 bases from V and 4 bases from J, with 14 bases between. DNA for the CDR3: TGTGCCAGCAGTTCCGCGGGCCATCCAAATCAGCCCCAGCATTTT. Translated: CASSSAGHPNQPQHF.

The chain links TRBV5-1 to TRBJ2-1; 7 nucleotides align to TRBD2. The junction had 5 bases not matched to a gene; V was cut back by 0 bases and J by 2 bases. The germline V gene encodes CDR1 SGHRS and CDR2 YFSETQ. CDR3 length: 16 amino acids. CDR3 protein: CASSLAWEGAYNEQFF. The CDR3 region has the DNA TGCGCCAGCAGCTTGGCCTGGGAGGGAGCCTACAATGAGCAGTTCTTC.

The V gene is TRBV15, the J gene TRBJ2-7, with 7 bases aligning to TRBD2. Germline V gene data show CDR1 as LNHNV and CDR2 as YYDKDF (reference sequence). J lost 4 bases, V lost 1 base, and 10 bases had no gene match. The CDR3 loop spans 16 amino acids. CDR3 region: CATSRGSLAAAYEQYF. In nucleotides, the CDR3 is TGTGCCACCAGCAGAGGCTCTCTAGCGGCGGCGTACGAGCAGTACTTC.

This chain joins TRBV24-1 and TRBJ2-2, with 10 bases that match TRBD1. The CDR3 totals 16 residues. The germline gives CDR1 KGHDR, CDR2 SFDVKD. With 3 bases clipped from V and 5 bases from J, the junction kept 5 bases outside the gene matches. CDR3 DNA sequence: TGTGCCACCAGTGATCCCGGGACAGGGGTAACCGGGGAGCTGTTTTTT. It is translated as CATSDPGTGVTGELFF.

This clonotype was counted a few times. The gene calls are TRBV12-3 or TRBV12-4 and TRBJ1-6, with D possibly TRBD1 on 6 matching bases. The CDR3 runs to 15 residues. Trimming took off 7 bases at V and 0 bases at J, with 10 bases between the two ends. The CDR3 DNA follows: TGTGCCAGCATGGAGGGGGGCTCCTATAATTCACCCCTCCACTTT. It is translated as CASMEGGSYNSPLHF.

To note about this clonotype: The junction departs from germline at one end; a sequencing error may be responsible. This chain joins TRBV7-7 and TRBJ2-2; D is unclear. This CDR3 contains 13 residues. Germline V gives CDR1 SSHAT, CDR2 FNYEAQ (reference sequence). In DNA, the CDR3 is TGTGCTAGCAGCTTGACCTACACCGGGGAGCTGTTTTTT. Encoded protein: CASSLTYTGELFF.

This clonotype came up a few times. The chain recombines TRBV7-9 with TRBJ2-1; 12 bases agree with TRBD2. The germline V gene encodes CDR1 SEHNR and CDR2 FQNEAQ (reference sequence). The CDR3 is made up of 14 amino acids. Trimming took 4 bases from V and 8 from J; bases not matched to a gene: 3. The CDR3 sequence is CASSWTSGNHEQFF. In DNA form, the CDR3 reads TGTGCCAGCAGCTGGACTAGCGGGAACCATGAGCAGTTCTTC.

This clonotype was counted between two and nine times. The CDR3 DNA reads TGTGCCAGCAGTCGCGGGACGAGTAAGCATCAGCCCCAGCATTTT. Translation: CASSRGTSKHQPQHF. V gene TRBV12-3 or TRBV12-4 combines with J gene TRBJ1-5; D is perhaps TRBD1 (5 bases). This CDR3 region has 15 residues. V was shortened by 5 bases and J by 5 bases, with 16 bases between the two germline ends.

This rearrangement joins TRBV5-1 to TRBJ2-6; D perhaps matches TRBD1 (5 bases). CDR3 length equals 14 residues. V was clipped by 7 bases and J by 2 bases, with 10 bases between them. Germline CDR1 SGHRS, CDR2 YFSETQ. CDR3 DNA: TGCGCCAGCGGGTCAGGGCCTGGGGCCAACGTCCTGACTTTC. Its translation: CASGSGPGANVLTF.

There are a few counts of this clonotype. The chain employs TRBV11-2 and TRBJ2-2; D gene ambiguous. Per germline, CDR1 SGHAT and CDR2 FQNNGV. V was trimmed by 5 bases and J by 4 bases, leaving 11 bases between them. The CDR3 is 14 amino acids. The CDR3 reads CASSISGTTGELFF. CDR3 bases: TGTGCCAGCAGCATTAGTGGAACCACCGGGGAGCTGTTTTTT.

This clonotype was observed a single time. V and J are TRBV2 and TRBJ2-7, with a tentative D call TRBD1 (8 bases). Germline V CDR1 and CDR2: SNHLY, FYNNEI. This CDR3 comprises 14 residues. V was shortened by 8 bases and J by 3 bases, with 17 bases between the two germline ends. The CDR3 DNA reads TGTGCCAGCCGGGGGGCAGGGGGCTTCTACGAGCAGTACGTC. Its protein is CASRGAGGFYEQYV.

This chain uses TRBV27 with TRBJ1-6, with 12 positions matching TRBD1. J was trimmed by 10 bases and V by 7 bases; bases with no gene match: 2. The CDR3 has 13 residues. The germline V gene encodes CDR1 MNHEY and CDR2 SMNVEV (reference sequence). CDR3 in DNA: TGTGCCAGCACCGGGACAGGGGGCTCACCCCTCCACTTT. Residues: CASTGTGGSPLHF.

In this sample, this clonotype turned up a few times. The genes are TRBV5-1 and TRBJ2-5; a weak D match, TRBD1 (8 bases). Trimming pared 0 bases from V and 4 bases from J, leaving 19 bases between. Germline V gene data show CDR1 as SGHRS and CDR2 as YFSETQ. The CDR3 consists of 17 residues. CDR3 region: CASSLDWTGSGGETQYF. CDR3 bases: TGCGCCAGCAGCTTGGACTGGACAGGGTCGGGAGGAGAGACCCAGTACTTC.

In this sample, this clonotype turned up a few times. The chain employs TRBV7-8 and TRBJ2-4; a weak D match, TRBD2 (5 bases). The germline V and J ends were trimmed by 5 bases and 0 bases, with 11 bases remaining between them. Germline V gene lookup returns CDR1 SGHVS and CDR2 FQNEAQ. This CDR3 is 15 amino acids long. The CDR3 bases are TGTGCCAGCAGCCCCCCCGGGGTAGCCAAAAACATTCAGTACTTC. Protein: CASSPPGVAKNIQYF.

The chain has TRBV12-3 or TRBV12-4 and TRBJ2-1; 7 bases fit TRBD1. The V and J ends lost 5 bases and 6 bases, in that order; junction bases with no gene match: 10. The CDR3 runs 15 residues. Here the CDR3 DNA reads TGTGCCAGCAGTCGACAGGGAACCCTCGCCAATGAGCAGTTCTTC. It translates to CASSRQGTLANEQFF.

V usage is TRBV5-1 and J usage is TRBJ2-7, with D maybe TRBD1 (5 bases). Germline CDR1 reads SGHRS; CDR2 reads YFSETQ. This CDR3 is built from 15 residues. Trimming took 3 bases from V and 1 from J, leaving 14 bases between them. In DNA, the CDR3 is TGCGCCAGCAGCTCTGGCTGGGGCGAGTCCTACGAGCAGTACTTC. Its protein is CASSSGWGESYEQYF.

This clonotype occurred many times. An end of the junction differs from the germline gene, which may be a read error. The J gene is TRBJ2-5, the V gene TRBV5-1; D remains unclear. CDR3 length equals 11 residues. Germline lookup yields CDR1 SGHRS and CDR2 YFSETQ. The CDR3 is CASSLQETQYF. The CDR3 nucleotides are TGTGCCAGCAGCCTCCAAGAGACCCAGTACTTC.

V is TRBV12-3 or TRBV12-4 and J is TRBJ2-7, with D perhaps matching TRBD1 or TRBD2 (5 bases each). V lost 4 bases and J 3 bases, leaving 25 bases between the germline ends. There are 18 residues in the CDR3. In DNA, the CDR3 is TGTGCCAGCAGTTCCTCGGGGCTTAGGCCGTCCGCAAACTACGAGCAGTACTTC. Amino acid sequence: CASSSSGLRPSANYEQYF.

This clonotype was found a few times. The chain recombines TRBV7-2 with TRBJ1-5; possibly TRBD1 for D (6 bases). CDR1 and CDR2 from the germline V gene are SGHTA and FQGNSA. The CDR3 runs 15 residues. V lost 3 bases and J 6 bases, leaving 15 bases between the germline ends. The CDR3 is CASSFAGGEGQPQHF. In nucleotides, the CDR3 is TGTGCCAGCAGCTTCGCGGGGGGCGAAGGTCAGCCCCAGCATTTT.

CDR3 amino acids: CASREQGLNTEAFF. CDR3 nucleotide sequence: TGTGCCAGCAGGGAACAGGGCTTGAACACTGAAGCTTTCTTT. The chain joins TRBV12-3 or TRBV12-4 to TRBJ1-1, with D possibly matching TRBD1 (6 bases). This CDR3 comprises 14 residues. V was shortened by 6 bases and J by 0 bases, with 11 bases between the two germline ends.

The genes are TRBV29-1 and TRBJ2-3; D unclear. The germline V gene encodes CDR1 SQVTM and CDR2 ANQGSEA. V dropped 3 bases and J dropped 4 bases, with 5 bases sitting between them. The CDR3 runs to 11 residues. CDR3 sequence: CSVDDPDTQYF. The CDR3 region has the DNA TGCAGCGTTGACGATCCAGATACGCAGTATTTT.

A few counts support this clonotype. The chain uses TRBV5-6 and TRBJ2-5, with 8 bases fitting TRBD1. The CDR3 totals 16 residues. Trimming at V came to 1 base and at J to 4 bases, leaving 9 bases not matched to a gene. Germline V gives CDR1 SGHDT, CDR2 YYEEEE. CDR3: CASSLSPGQGGETQYF. The CDR3 DNA follows: TGTGCCAGCAGCTTGAGCCCCGGACAGGGCGGAGAGACCCAGTACTTC.

This clonotype was counted only a few times. The chain carries TRBV7-2 and TRBJ2-3; 11 bases map to TRBD2. J gave up 5 bases and V 1 base, and 8 bases lay outside the gene matches. CDR1 is SGHTA and CDR2 is FQGNSA in the germline V gene. CDR3 size: 17 residues. In DNA, the CDR3 is TGTGCCAGCAGCTTAGGAGTAGCGGGGGGGTTTTTAGATACGCAGTATTTT. Its translation is CASSLGVAGGFLDTQYF. Full variable domain (remainder filled in from reference TRBV7-2 and TRBJ2-3): GAGVSQSPSNKVTEKGKDVELRCDPISGHTALYWYRQSLGQGLEFLIYFQGNSAPDKSGLPSDRFSAERTGGSVSTLTIQRTQQEDSAVYLCASSLGVAGGFLDTQYFGPGTRLTVL.

The chain is built from TRBV7-8 and TRBJ2-1, with 15 bases lining up with TRBD2. The germline gives CDR1 SGHVS, CDR2 FQNEAQ. Unmatched junction bases numbered 8, after V lost 5 bases and J lost 9 bases. This CDR3 contains 16 residues. The CDR3 sequence: CASSPSGLAGGREQFF. CDR3 coding DNA: TGTGCCAGCAGCCCATCAGGACTAGCGGGGGGGCGTGAGCAGTTCTTC.

The chain uses TRBV24-1 and TRBJ1-6, with D perhaps TRBD1 (5 bases). The V gene's germline CDR1 is KGHDR and CDR2 SFDVKD. V was clipped by 5 bases and J by 5 bases, with 6 bases between them. This CDR3 region has 13 residues. The CDR3 DNA sequence: TGTGCCACCAGTGCCAGGGATAATTCACCCCTCCACTTT. Translation gives CATSARDNSPLHF.

For the CDR3, the DNA is TGTGCCAGCAGCTTGGACAGGGAACAGACCCAGTACTTC. Translating gives CASSLDREQTQYF. The V call is TRBV7-8, the J call TRBJ2-5; 8 bases map to TRBD1. Germline values: CDR1 SGHVS, CDR2 FQNEAQ. The V and J ends lost 3 bases and 6 bases, in that order; junction bases with no gene match: 3. The CDR3 totals 13 residues.

For the CDR3, the DNA is TGTGCCAGCAGTTATAATTGGGACAGTAGTTCTGGGGCCAACGTCCTGACTTTC. This codes for CASSYNWDSSSGANVLTF. The V call is TRBV6-5, the J call TRBJ2-6; 7 nucleotides agree with TRBD1. The CDR3 runs to 18 residues. V shed 3 bases and J 1 base; nucleotides not matched to a gene: 9. In germline, CDR1 is MNHEY, CDR2 SVGAGI.